The next 30 T cell receptor beta chains were all read from a single sample in a study of T cells in tuberculosis. Only in-frame clones appear in the TCRdb table, and some are missing; sequencing was by immunoSEQ multiplex PCR. Of about 43,000 clones listed, roughly 94% are singletons. The sample consisted of PBMCs. These TCRs come from a donor aged 5 to 30 with latent tuberculosis or without tuberculosis infection. Some clones in this sample may be carry-over from other donors' samples.

The rearrangement uses TRBV6-5 and TRBJ1-2; 8 nucleotides agree with TRBD1. This CDR3 has 15 amino acids. The trim removed 8 bases at V and 7 bases at J, leaving 15 bases unmatched. CDR1 MNHEY and CDR2 SVGAGI come from the germline V gene. For the CDR3, the DNA is TGTGCCAGCCTTTCCCGACAGGGGCAAGGGGGTGGCTACACCTTC. Its protein product is CASLSRQGQGGGYTF.

This chain connects TRBV28 to TRBJ1-2, with a tentative D call TRBD1 (5 bases). The CDR3 contains 13 residues. V was clipped by 8 bases and J by 4 bases, with 14 bases between them. Germline V gene sequence: CDR1 MDHEN, CDR2 SYDVKM. The CDR3, as DNA: TGTGCCAGCTCGTATTGGGGCATCTATGGCTACACCTTC. This gives the protein CASSYWGIYGYTF.

This sequence joins TRBV18 and TRBJ2-7, with 8 bases fitting TRBD1. CDR3 length: 15 residues. The ends lost 5 bases at V and 6 bases at J; junction bases unmatched: 12. Germline-derived CDR1 and CDR2 are KGHSH and LQKENI. This CDR3 reads CASSRLGQGAAEQYF. CDR3 nucleotide sequence: TGTGCCAGCTCAAGGTTGGGCCAGGGGGCGGCCGAGCAGTACTTC.

The chain joins TRBV4-3 to TRBJ2-1; TRBD2 agrees at 16 bases. Germline lookup yields CDR1 LGHNA and CDR2 YSLEER. The CDR3 runs to 18 residues. With 3 bases clipped from V and 7 bases from J, the junction kept 9 bases outside the gene matches. CDR3 DNA: TGCGCCAGCAGCCAGTCTCCCGGGACTAGCGGGAGGGGGAATGAGCAGTTCTTC. The encoded protein is CASSQSPGTSGRGNEQFF.

The chain carries TRBV11-2 and TRBJ2-1; D gene uncertain. V shed 2 bases and J shed 9 bases, with 8 bases lying between them. The CDR3 sequence is 12 residues long. The germline V gene encodes CDR1 SGHAT and CDR2 FQNNGV. CDR3: CASSLSRVEQFF. In nucleotides, the CDR3 is TGTGCCAGCAGCTTAAGTCGGGTTGAGCAGTTCTTC.

This sequence joins TRBV5-1 and TRBJ2-5; D is ambiguous. Trimming took off 4 bases at V and 3 bases at J, with 13 bases between the two ends. The CDR3 length is 14 residues. CDR1 and CDR2 from the germline V gene are SGHRS and YFSETQ. This CDR3 is CASSNGWAEETQYF. The CDR3 DNA sequence: TGCGCCAGCAGCAATGGTTGGGCCGAAGAGACCCAGTACTTC.

The V gene is TRBV11-2, the J gene TRBJ1-2; 7 bases agree with TRBD1. Looked up from germline, CDR1 is SGHAT and CDR2 is FQNNGV. V trimming: 0 bases; J trimming: 5 bases; junction bases outside the gene matches: 3. The CDR3 is 14 amino acids. The CDR3 spells CASSLDRQGYGYTF. The CDR3 bases are TGTGCCAGCAGCTTAGATAGACAGGGTTATGGCTACACCTTC.

In regard to this clone: The germline gene is not matched at one end of the junction; a read error may be the cause. V and J are TRBV7-2 and TRBJ2-1; 10 positions match TRBD2. CDR1 SGHTA and CDR2 FQGNSA come from the germline V gene. This CDR3 has 15 amino acids. CDR3 residues: CASSLAGGTYNEQFF. Here the CDR3 DNA reads TGTGCCAGCAGTTTAGCGGGAGGAACCTACAATGAGCAGTTCTTC.

The DNA for the CDR3 is TGCAGCGCTAGGGAACGGGACAGAAACACTGAAGCTTTCTTT. This translates into CSARERDRNTEAFF. The chain combines TRBV29-1 with TRBJ1-1, with 7 nucleotides matching TRBD1. Germline V gene lookup returns CDR1 SQVTM and CDR2 ANQGSEA. This CDR3 spans 14 amino acids. After removal of 7 bases from V and 2 bases from J, the junction contained 10 bases not matched to a gene.

The chain uses TRBV19 and TRBJ2-7; 10 nucleotides align to TRBD1. Germline V gives CDR1 LNHDA, CDR2 SQIVND (reference sequence). V lost 6 bases, J lost 3 bases, and 2 bases stayed unmatched. The CDR3 runs to 13 residues. The CDR3 DNA follows: TGTGCCAGTAGCCGGGACAGGGGCTACGAGCAGTACTTC. The encoded protein is CASSRDRGYEQYF. The full variable domain, in which reference TRBV19 and TRBJ2-7 provide the parts outside the CDR3, is DGGITQSPKYLFRKEGQNVTLSCEQNLNHDAMYWYRQDPGQGLRLIYYSQIVNDFQKGDIAEGYSVSREKKESFPLTVTSAQKNPTAFYLCASSRDRGYEQYFGPGTRLTVT.

The gene calls are TRBV19 and TRBJ1-1; 9 nucleotides align to TRBD1. Germline CDR1 LNHDA, CDR2 SQIVND (reference sequence). V shed 0 bases and J 4 bases; nucleotides not matched to a gene: 6. The CDR3 has 16 residues. CDR3 region: CASSIDRDRAPTEAFF. In DNA form, the CDR3 reads TGTGCCAGTAGTATAGACCGGGACAGGGCCCCCACTGAAGCTTTCTTT.

This chain joins TRBV6-1 and TRBJ1-1; maybe TRBD1 (5 bases). The CDR3 totals 14 residues. Germline V gene sequence: CDR1 MNHNS, CDR2 SASEGT. Between the trimmed V and J ends, which lost 8 bases and 1 base, there was a span of 14 bases. The CDR3 region is CASRGGGRNTEAFF. The CDR3 DNA reads TGTGCCAGCCGGGGGGGAGGGAGGAACACTGAAGCTTTCTTT.

The chain joins TRBV6-6 to TRBJ2-5, with 7 bases identical to TRBD2. CDR1 is MNHNY and CDR2 is SVGAGI in the germline V gene (reference sequence). V shed 6 bases, J shed 3 bases, and the junction held 10 bases outside the gene matches. This CDR3 has 15 amino acids. CDR3 DNA sequence: TGTGCCAGCAGACCCTATCAGGGAGGGGAAGAGACCCAGTACTTC. Encoded protein: CASRPYQGGEETQYF.

This clone showed up just a few times. The V and J genes are TRBV11-2 and TRBJ1-1; D may be TRBD1 (6 bases). The germline V gene encodes CDR1 SGHAT and CDR2 FQNNGV. This CDR3 has 16 residues. V lost 5 bases to trimming and J lost 5 bases, with 21 bases between them. CDR3 in DNA: TGTGCCAGCAGCCAAACCCAAACAGGGAGAGGGACTGAAGCTTTCTTT. Protein: CASSQTQTGRGTEAFF.

The chain employs TRBV10-3 and TRBJ2-1; TRBD2 matches at 7 bases. With V trimmed by 3 bases and J by 2 bases, 4 bases remained unmatched. The CDR3 contains 15 residues. Germline V gene sequence: CDR1 ENHRY, CDR2 SYGVKD. The CDR3 sequence: CAISETREAYNEQFF. CDR3 nucleotides: TGTGCCATCAGTGAAACCCGGGAGGCCTACAATGAGCAGTTCTTC.

J is TRBJ2-1 and V is TRBV25-1; D uncertain. Germline CDR1 MGHDK, CDR2 SYGVNS. Trimming pared 3 bases from V and 6 bases from J, leaving 24 bases between. The CDR3 length is 18 residues. CDR3 coding DNA: TGTGCCAGCAGTGAGTTGAGACAAAAAAATGAAACGACCAATGAGCAGTTCTTC. This encodes CASSELRQKNETTNEQFF.

This clone was detected once. The chain employs TRBV7-3 and TRBJ1-1, with D possibly matching TRBD1 (5 bases). Trimming removed 1 base at V and 1 base at J, with 7 bases between. Germline V lookup: CDR1 SGHTA, CDR2 FQGTGA. The CDR3 has 14 residues. CDR3 sequence: CASSLSQGNTEAFF. The CDR3, as DNA: TGTGCCAGCAGCTTAAGTCAGGGGAACACTGAAGCTTTCTTT.

The rearrangement links TRBV11-2 to TRBJ1-2; D is undetermined. The ends were cut back, 0 bases at V and 6 bases at J, with 8 bases in the middle. The germline gives CDR1 SGHAT, CDR2 FQNNGV. The CDR3 runs 13 residues. The CDR3 reads CASSLDGLDGYTF. CDR3 DNA: TGTGCCAGCAGCTTAGATGGACTGGATGGCTACACCTTC.

This clone was seen just once. The V gene is TRBV7-3, the J gene TRBJ1-5; D gene uncertain. CDR3 length equals 13 residues. The germline gives CDR1 SGHTA, CDR2 FQGTGA. Trimming shortened V by 0 bases and J by 7 bases, and 7 bases separated the two germline ends. CDR3 protein: CASSLTREQPQHF. DNA of the CDR3: TGTGCCAGCAGCTTAACGCGGGAACAGCCCCAGCATTTT.

This clone appeared a few times. This chain uses TRBV28 with TRBJ2-2; the D is unclear. The V end was cut by 5 bases, the J end by 0 bases, with 13 bases between. Germline-derived CDR1 and CDR2 are MDHEN and SYDVKM. The CDR3 has 16 residues. CDR3 residues: CASSRTRDTNTGELFF. CDR3 in DNA: TGTGCCAGCAGTCGCACGCGAGACACGAACACCGGGGAGCTGTTTTTT.

The chain combines TRBV27 with TRBJ2-7; 9 bases align to TRBD2. With 6 bases clipped from V and 5 bases from J, the junction kept 11 bases outside the gene matches. The CDR3 consists of 15 residues. CDR1 MNHEY and CDR2 SMNVEV come from the germline V gene (reference sequence). The chain's CDR3 is CASSPVWREGHEQYF. The CDR3 coding sequence is TGTGCCAGCAGCCCAGTTTGGCGGGAGGGCCACGAGCAGTACTTC.

This clone was observed once. The CDR3: CASSLVRTMETQYF. CDR3 DNA: TGTGCCAGCAGCTTAGTTCGAACAATGGAGACCCAGTACTTC. J is TRBJ2-5 and V is TRBV7-8, with D uncertain. The CDR3 totals 14 residues. Germline V gene sequence: CDR1 SGHVS, CDR2 FQNEAQ. V gave up 1 base and J gave up 5 bases, with 11 bases separating them.

The DNA for the CDR3 is TGTGCCAGCAGCCGCGAAAACATTCAGTACTTC. The encoded protein is CASSRENIQYF. J is TRBJ2-4 and V is TRBV27; no clear D. The V gene lost 6 bases and the J gene lost 5 bases, with 5 bases spanning the gap. Germline CDR1 is MNHEY and CDR2 is SMNVEV (reference sequence). This CDR3 spans 11 amino acids.

This chain links TRBV6-1 with TRBJ1-5; 7 bases fit TRBD1. The CDR3 length is 15 residues. Per germline, CDR1 MNHNS and CDR2 SASEGT. V lost 6 bases, J lost 3 bases, and 8 bases stayed unmatched. The CDR3 DNA follows: TGTGCCAGCAGAATCGGGACAGCTACCAATCAGCCCCAGCATTTT. It yields the protein CASRIGTATNQPQHF.

This chain joins TRBV6-5 and TRBJ1-1; D remains unclear. This CDR3 region has 13 residues. V lost 8 bases to trimming and J lost 2 bases, with 12 bases between them. CDR1 and CDR2 (germline): MNHEY, SVGAGI. CDR3 nucleotides: TGTGCCAGCCGGGAGACTCTAAACACTGAAGCTTTCTTT. Amino acid sequence: CASRETLNTEAFF.

The V gene is TRBV19, the J gene TRBJ2-3, with D possibly TRBD1 on 6 matching bases. Looked up from germline, CDR1 is LNHDA and CDR2 is SQIVND (reference sequence). The V end was cut by 3 bases, the J end by 2 bases, with 12 bases between. The CDR3 length is 15 residues. CDR3 nucleotide sequence: TGTGCCAGTAGTATGGCGACAGGCTCCACAGATACGCAGTATTTT. Its protein product is CASSMATGSTDTQYF.

This chain connects TRBV4-1 to TRBJ2-1, with 11 positions matching TRBD2. After removal of 0 bases from V and 10 bases from J, the junction contained 5 bases not matched to a gene. Looked up from germline, CDR1 is MGHRA and CDR2 is YSYEKL. The CDR3 contains 15 residues. The CDR3, as DNA: TGCGCCAGCAGCCAAGAACTAGCGGGAGAGCGGGAGCAGTTCTTC. Translation gives CASSQELAGEREQFF.

The chain joins TRBV16 to TRBJ1-1; unclear D gene. The CDR3 contains 17 residues. From germline, CDR1 is KGHSY and CDR2 FQNENV. The V end was cut by 1 base, the J end by 1 base, with 16 bases between. The CDR3, as DNA: TGTGCCAGCAGCCAATATCAGGTATACGCTGAGAACACTGAAGCTTTCTTT. This translates into CASSQYQVYAENTEAFF.

CDR3 amino acids: CASSLLGQGQLSTGELFF. As DNA, the CDR3 is TGCGCCAGCAGCTTGCTGGGACAGGGGCAATTGAGTACCGGGGAGCTGTTTTTT. J is TRBJ2-2 and V is TRBV5-1; 10 nucleotides match TRBD1. The germline V gene encodes CDR1 SGHRS and CDR2 YFSETQ. CDR3 length: 18 residues. The trim removed 1 base at V and 5 bases at J, leaving 11 bases unmatched.

V usage is TRBV30 and J usage is TRBJ1-5; D is unclear. Germline values: CDR1 GTSNPN, CDR2 SVGIG (reference sequence). V lost 0 bases, J lost 11 bases, and 11 bases lay in between. The CDR3 is 12 residues long. The DNA for the CDR3 is TGTGCCTGGAGTGTAGGGCCGGGAGCCCAGCATTTT. Residues: CAWSVGPGAQHF.